A single sample gave rise to the 24 T cell receptor beta chains below, sequenced in a study of blood T cell repertoires in COVID-19. Profiling relied on immunoSEQ multiplex PCR, and the TCRdb table lists in-frame clones only, not all of them. Among roughly 180,000 clones, roughly 94% were seen once, and the ten largest hold 0.76%. Material: peripheral blood. The origin of the receptors is a young man with COVID-19, enrolled during active disease.

This clone was recorded once. The chain combines TRBV14 with TRBJ1-2; the match to TRBD1 covers 7 bases. The CDR3 covers 17 residues. V was clipped by 4 bases and J by 0 bases; unmatched bases: 11. Germline lookup yields CDR1 SGHDN and CDR2 FVKESK. CDR3 DNA sequence: TGTGCCAGCAGCCGCACGACAGGGCCGTATCCTAACTATGGCTACACCTTC. Translating gives CASSRTTGPYPNYGYTF.

The chain carries TRBV19 and TRBJ1-3; the D gene is possibly TRBD1 (5 bases). V gave up 4 bases and J gave up 0 bases, with 16 bases separating them. Germline V CDR1 and CDR2: LNHDA, SQIVND (reference sequence). This CDR3 contains 17 residues. CDR3 amino acids: CASSNYGTYGSGNTIYF. CDR3 bases: TGTGCCAGTAGTAACTACGGGACTTACGGCTCTGGAAACACCATATATTTT. Variable domain in full (rest from reference TRBV19 and TRBJ1-3): DGGITQSPKYLFRKEGQNVTLSCEQNLNHDAMYWYRQDPGQGLRLIYYSQIVNDFQKGDIAEGYSVSREKKESFPLTVTSAQKNPTAFYLCASSNYGTYGSGNTIYFGEGSWLTVV.

The chain joins TRBV5-4 to TRBJ1-1; tentatively, D is TRBD1 (6 bases). The V end lost 2 bases, the J end lost 3 bases, and 14 bases lay between the germline ends. The CDR3 covers 15 residues. Germline lookup yields CDR1 SGHNT and CDR2 YYREEE (reference sequence). In nucleotides, the CDR3 is TGTGCCAGCAGCTTAGGGGCGGCAGGGGACACTGAAGCTTTCTTT. This codes for CASSLGAAGDTEAFF.

The gene calls are TRBV11-2 and TRBJ1-3; a weak D match, TRBD1 (5 bases). Germline V lookup: CDR1 SGHAT, CDR2 FQNNGV. The CDR3 length is 15 residues. Trimming removed 6 bases from V and 0 bases from J, with 12 bases in between. CDR3 protein: CASRRIQGSGNTIYF. CDR3 sequence (DNA): TGTGCCAGCAGACGTATTCAGGGCTCTGGAAACACCATATATTTT. The entire variable domain, with the rest obtained from reference TRBV11-2 and TRBJ1-3, is as follows: EAGVAQSPRYKIIEKRQSVAFWCNPISGHATLYWYQQILGQGPKLLIQFQNNGVVDDSQLPKDRFSAERLKGVDSTLKIQPAKLEDSAVYLCASRRIQGSGNTIYFGEGSWLTVV.

The genes are TRBV11-2 and TRBJ1-2, with 8 bases fitting TRBD1. CDR3 length equals 17 residues. Germline V lookup: CDR1 SGHAT, CDR2 FQNNGV. After removal of 2 bases from V and 6 bases from J, the junction contained 14 bases not matched to a gene. CDR3 loop: CASSLSPDRGGLNGYTF. CDR3 DNA sequence: TGTGCCAGCAGCTTAAGTCCCGACAGGGGAGGGTTAAATGGCTACACCTTC.

This rearrangement joins TRBV5-1 to TRBJ1-1, with D unresolved. V lost 1 base and J 5 bases, leaving 6 bases between the germline ends. Germline values: CDR1 SGHRS, CDR2 YFSETQ. The CDR3 contains 12 residues. CDR3 residues: CASSLSGTEAFF. For the CDR3, the DNA is TGCGCCAGCAGCTTGTCGGGTACTGAAGCTTTCTTT.

This chain connects TRBV9 to TRBJ2-7; D unresolved. V was cut by 2 bases and J by 0 bases, with 6 bases left in between. The CDR3 length is 13 residues. Germline assignment: CDR1 SGDLS and CDR2 YYNGEE. In nucleotides, the CDR3 is TGTGCCAGCAGCGTTACAGCCTCCTACGAGCAGTACTTC. Residues: CASSVTASYEQYF.

The rearrangement joins TRBV7-9 to TRBJ2-1; 12 bases agree with TRBD2. CDR3 length: 18 amino acids. The germline CDR1 and CDR2 sequences are SEHNR and FQNEAQ (reference sequence). The trim removed 5 bases at V and 7 bases at J, leaving 15 bases unmatched. The CDR3, as DNA: TGTGCCAGCAGCCCAACTAGCGGGGGGAGCGTTGCGATTAATGAGCAGTTCTTC. Protein: CASSPTSGGSVAINEQFF.

The chain employs TRBV5-1 and TRBJ1-1; tentatively, D is TRBD1 (5 bases). Germline CDR1 is SGHRS and CDR2 is YFSETQ. Trimming left V 0 bases short and J 1 base short, with 7 bases between. The CDR3 covers 14 residues. The CDR3 DNA sequence: TGCGCCAGCAGCTTGGACCAGGGGAACACTGAAGCTTTCTTT. As protein: CASSLDQGNTEAFF.

The V call is TRBV6-5, the J call TRBJ2-7; weak D call: TRBD2 (6 bases). Trimming pared 7 bases from V and 2 bases from J, leaving 18 bases between. The CDR3 extends over 15 amino acids. Germline assignment: CDR1 MNHEY and CDR2 SVGAGI. The CDR3 bases are TGTGCCAGCAACGCTCATAGCGGCGCGACCTACGAGCAGTACTTC. Translation gives CASNAHSGATYEQYF.

The chain joins TRBV3-1 (or the pseudogene TRBV3-2) to TRBJ2-7; 9 bases are shared with TRBD1. Germline CDR1 is LGHDT and CDR2 is YNNKEL (reference sequence). This CDR3 spans 15 amino acids. Trimming at V came to 1 base and at J to 5 bases, leaving 6 bases not matched to a gene. The CDR3 loop reads CASSQATGTGNEQYF. The CDR3 DNA reads TGTGCCAGCAGCCAAGCGACCGGGACAGGGAACGAGCAGTACTTC.

The genes are TRBV5-6 and TRBJ2-7; D is undetermined. The CDR3 has 10 amino acids. The V end was cut by 9 bases, the J end by 5 bases, with 9 bases between. Germline-derived CDR1 and CDR2 are SGHDT and YYEEEE. The CDR3 sequence is CATIHDEQYF. As DNA, the CDR3 is TGTGCCACGATACATGACGAGCAGTACTTC.

This clone was seen just once. This sequence joins TRBV30 and TRBJ1-2; 11 bases map to TRBD1. The CDR3 length is 13 residues. The V gene's germline CDR1 is GTSNPN and CDR2 SVGIG (reference sequence). J gave up 4 bases and V 5 bases, and 3 bases lay outside the gene matches. CDR3 amino acids: CAWGDRGTYGYTF. CDR3 DNA sequence: TGTGCCTGGGGGGACAGGGGGACCTATGGCTACACCTTC.

The chain joins TRBV6-5 to TRBJ1-6, with D uncertain. V lost 8 bases to trimming and J lost 7 bases, with 12 bases between them. This CDR3 has 13 amino acids. Per germline, CDR1 MNHEY and CDR2 SVGAGI. CDR3 amino acids: CASRPTLNSPLHF. CDR3 nucleotides: TGTGCCAGCCGCCCTACGCTAAATTCACCCCTCCACTTT.

This clone was detected only once. The gene calls are TRBV15 and TRBJ1-2; no definite D call. V was cut by 5 bases and J by 4 bases, with 17 bases left in between. The CDR3 runs 15 residues. Germline-derived CDR1 and CDR2 are LNHNV and YYDKDF (reference sequence). The CDR3 DNA reads as TGTGCCACCAGCCCCAGGATGGGTAATGTCTATGGCTACACCTTC. Protein sequence: CATSPRMGNVYGYTF.

The V call is TRBV6-7, the J call TRBJ1-3; D may be TRBD1 (5 bases). TRBV6-7 is noted as an ORF with a role that remains uncertain. The CDR3 sequence is 15 residues long. V dropped 4 bases and J dropped 0 bases, with 10 bases sitting between them. In nucleotides, the CDR3 is TGTGCCAGCAGTTGGGGACTGCCCTCTGGAAACACCATATATTTT. Amino acid sequence: CASSWGLPSGNTIYF.

The V gene is TRBV27, the J gene TRBJ2-1, with TRBD2 matching over 9 bases. In germline, CDR1 is MNHEY, CDR2 SMNVEV (reference sequence). J gave up 4 bases and V 5 bases, and 9 bases lay outside the gene matches. There are 16 residues in the CDR3. The CDR3: CASSPIAGDSYNEQFF. CDR3 coding DNA: TGTGCCAGCAGTCCCATAGCGGGGGACAGTTACAATGAGCAGTTCTTC.

J is TRBJ1-5 and V is TRBV6-1, with D unclear. The germline gives CDR1 MNHNS, CDR2 SASEGT. Trimming took 2 bases from V and 7 from J, leaving 12 bases between them. There are 14 residues in the CDR3. The CDR3 DNA reads TGTGCCAGCAGTGAATCCGGAGGGAAGCAGCCCCAGCATTTT. This translates into CASSESGGKQPQHF.

CDR3 residues: CASSRDRLLYEQYF. CDR3 coding DNA: TGTGCCAGCAGCCGGGACAGGCTCCTCTACGAGCAGTACTTC. V gene TRBV6-5 combines with J gene TRBJ2-7; TRBD1 agrees at 8 bases. Per germline, CDR1 MNHEY and CDR2 SVGAGI. The ends lost 6 bases at V and 3 bases at J; junction bases unmatched: 7. The CDR3 consists of 14 residues.

There are a few counts of this clone. The chain recombines TRBV5-5 with TRBJ2-7; 7 bases fit TRBD2. V lost 0 bases, J lost 2 bases, and 5 bases stayed unmatched. The CDR3 consists of 15 residues. Germline CDR1 and CDR2: SGHKS and YYEKEE (reference sequence). The CDR3 DNA reads as TGTGCCAGCAGCTTGGCGGGAGGATCGACCTACGAGCAGTACTTC. Its translation: CASSLAGGSTYEQYF.

This clone was seen once. The chain joins TRBV6-1 to TRBJ1-1; 7 nucleotides agree with TRBD1. Per germline, CDR1 MNHNS and CDR2 SASEGT. Losses at the gene ends were 1 base for V and 0 bases for J; bases not matched to a gene: 5. This CDR3 has 16 amino acids. The CDR3: CASSEVAGTVNTEAFF. For the CDR3, the DNA is TGTGCCAGCAGTGAAGTCGCCGGGACAGTGAACACTGAAGCTTTCTTT.

The chain is built from TRBV6-5 and TRBJ1-2; a weak D match, TRBD1 (6 bases). Germline lookup yields CDR1 MNHEY and CDR2 SVGAGI. Between the trimmed V and J ends, which lost 6 bases and 1 base, there was a span of 12 bases. The CDR3 sequence is 14 residues long. The chain's CDR3 is CASRRTAINYGYTF. For the CDR3, the DNA is TGTGCCAGCAGGCGGACAGCTATTAACTATGGCTACACCTTC.

The rearrangement links TRBV5-1 to TRBJ2-1; 7 bases map to TRBD2. The CDR3 length is 15 residues. Germline CDR1 is SGHRS and CDR2 is YFSETQ. The V segment lost 5 bases and the J segment 1 base; nucleotides outside the gene matches: 6. The CDR3 spells CASRAPGGSYNEQFF. CDR3 DNA: TGCGCCAGCAGGGCGCCCGGGGGGTCCTACAATGAGCAGTTCTTC.

A single count supports this clone. The rearrangement links TRBV6-5 to TRBJ2-5; 8 nucleotides align to TRBD2. Germline CDR1 is MNHEY and CDR2 is SVGAGI. Trimming cost V 5 bases and J 2 bases; bases outside gene matches: 7. This CDR3 is built from 15 residues. DNA for the CDR3: TGTGCCAGCAGTCCCACCGGCGGGGGGCAAGAGACCCAGTACTTC. It encodes CASSPTGGGQETQYF.